These T cell receptor beta chains were read from a single sample in a study. TCRdb re-analysed the 5' RACE reads in MiXCR, keeping a single row per CDR3 protein. The profile shows some 62,000 distinct CDR3 sequences, 20% to 25% of them singletons. Sequencing was carried out using memory CD4+ T cells sorted from a lymph node. These receptors originate from a female donor with breast cancer. The CDR3 runs from the conserved cysteine through the conserved F or W. D genes are given only for firm matches. For some rows the clone size is stated as once, few or many, or as a class when expanded; others skip it.

>.|TRBD1|TRBJ2-6|TRBV12-3/TRBV12-4
CVSTQGVTGANVLTF
TGTGTCAGCACCCAGGGGGTCACTGGGGCCAACGTCCTGACTTTC
>.|.|TRBJ1-4|TRBV5-1
CASSFGDIDEKLFF
TGCGCCAGCAGCTTTGGGGACATAGATGAAAAACTGTTTTTT
>few|.|TRBJ2-7|TRBV20-1
CSASGRVRRADEQYF
TGCAGTGCTAGTGGGCGGGTCAGGAGAGCGGACGAGCAGTACTTC
>.|TRBD1|TRBJ2-2|TRBV11-3
CASSRDRGIELFF
TGTGCCAGCAGCCGGGACAGGGGGATCGAGCTGTTTTTT
>many|TRBD1|TRBJ2-1|TRBV7-3
CASSSQGDNEQFF
TGTGCCAGCAGCTCACAGGGGGACAATGAGCAGTTCTTC
>.|TRBD1|TRBJ1-5|TRBV12-3/TRBV12-4
CASSPDRANQPQHF
TGTGCCAGCAGTCCCGACAGGGCCAATCAGCCCCAGCATTTT
>.|.|TRBJ2-2|TRBV7-3
CSSSLTGDVGELFF
TGTTCCAGCAGCTTAACGGGAGATGTCGGGGAGCTGTTTTTT
>few|.|TRBJ2-7|TRBV10-1
CASSSGRGISEQYF
TGCGCCAGCAGTAGCGGCAGGGGTATATCCGAGCAGTACTTC
>.|.|TRBJ2-3|TRBV7-3
CASSLGPAADTQYF
TGTGCCAGCAGCTTAGGGCCAGCTGCAGATACGCAGTATTTT
>.|.|TRBJ2-1|TRBV5-1
CASSITGYNEQFF
TGCGCCAGCAGCATCACAGGGTACAATGAGCAGTTCTTC
>.|.|TRBJ2-5|TRBV29-1
CSVDQGHLETQYF
TGCAGCGTTGATCAAGGACATTTAGAGACCCAGTACTTC
>many|.|TRBJ1-1|TRBV5-1
CASSYQLNTEAFF
TGCGCCAGCAGTTATCAGCTGAACACTGAAGCTTTCTTT
>many|.|TRBJ1-5|TRBV24-1
CATSERARDSNQPQHF
TGTGCCACCAGTGAAAGGGCCAGGGATAGCAATCAGCCCCAGCATTTT
>.|.|TRBJ2-3|TRBV28
CASSPGPEAQYF
TGTGCCAGCAGTCCGGGGCCAGAGGCGCAGTATTTT
>.|.|TRBJ2-7|TRBV7-8
CASSPSTVYEQYF
TGTGCCAGCAGCCCTTCCACAGTCTACGAGCAGTACTTC
>once|TRBD1|TRBJ2-2|TRBV7-3
CASSAQQGAGELFF
TGTGCCAGCAGCGCCCAACAGGGGGCCGGGGAGCTGTTTTTT
>many|.|TRBJ2-6|TRBV5-1
CASRELSGANVLTF
TGCGCCAGCAGAGAACTCTCTGGGGCCAACGTCCTGACTTTC
>many|.|TRBJ2-5|TRBV6-5
CASSYGRGAETQYF
TGTGCCAGCAGTTACGGTCGAGGAGCCGAGACCCAGTACTTC
>.|TRBD1|TRBJ1-2|TRBV28
CASGPDRESNYGYTF
TGTGCCAGCGGACCCGACAGGGAGAGTAACTATGGCTACACCTTC
>few|TRBD2|TRBJ2-1|TRBV7-2
CASSLSSGWGDEQFF
TGTGCCAGCAGCCTTTCTAGCGGTTGGGGCGATGAGCAGTTCTTC
>.|.|TRBJ2-1|TRBV29-1
CSAGGVRGTEQFF
TGCAGCGCTGGCGGGGTACGAGGCACTGAGCAGTTCTTC
>few|.|TRBJ2-7|TRBV6-6
CASSGTGLTYEQYF
TGTGCCAGCAGTGGAACCGGGCTCACCTACGAGCAGTACTTC
>.|.|TRBJ1-1|TRBV7-6
CASSPRWGGHTEAFF
TGTGCCAGCAGTCCAAGGTGGGGGGGACACACTGAAGCTTTCTTT
>.|TRBD2|TRBJ2-7|TRBV7-2
CASSRGGLAGGGEQYF
TGTGCCAGCAGCCGGGGGGGACTAGCGGGAGGTGGCGAGCAGTACTTC
>few|TRBD2|TRBJ2-5|TRBV30
CAWSPGSGEETQYF
TGTGCCTGGAGCCCAGGGAGCGGGGAAGAGACCCAGTACTTC
>many|TRBD1|TRBJ1-2|TRBV20-1
CSARGTAYGYTF
TGCAGTGCTAGGGGGACAGCTTATGGCTACACCTTC
>.|.|TRBJ2-1|TRBV12-3/TRBV12-4
CASSSIVGGAIEDEQFF
TGTGCCAGCAGTTCCATAGTGGGTGGTGCGATAGAGGATGAGCAGTTCTTC
>few|.|TRBJ2-3|TRBV7-2
CASSFYVSLTDTQYF
TGTGCCAGCAGCTTCTACGTGTCGCTCACAGATACGCAGTATTTT
>few|.|TRBJ1-1|TRBV12-3/TRBV12-4
CASSPGVAGRAEAFF
TGTGCCAGCAGCCCTGGGGTTGCGGGTAGGGCTGAAGCTTTCTTT
>few|.|TRBJ1-1|TRBV18
CASSATLANTEAFF
TGTGCCAGCTCAGCCACTCTTGCCAACACTGAAGCTTTCTTT
>many|.|TRBJ2-5|TRBV7-6
CASSSRASGQETQYF
TGTGCCAGCAGCTCCAGGGCCAGCGGCCAAGAGACCCAGTACTTC
>many|TRBD1|TRBJ2-1|TRBV5-1
CASKGQGSYNEQFF
TGCGCCAGCAAGGGACAGGGGTCCTACAATGAGCAGTTCTTC
>few|.|TRBJ1-2|TRBV6-5
CASGQRTGYGYTF
TGTGCCAGCGGACAACGAACAGGGTATGGCTACACCTTC
>few|.|TRBJ2-7|TRBV10-3
CAISPTAVSSYEQYF
TGTGCCATCTCGCCTACAGCGGTGAGCTCCTACGAGCAGTACTTC
>.|.|TRBJ2-5|TRBV7-9
CASSASPETQYF
TGTGCCAGCAGCGCTAGCCCGGAGACCCAGTACTTC
>few|.|TRBJ2-1|TRBV5-1
CASSLEGPHNNEQFF
TGCGCCAGCAGCTTGGAGGGGCCGCACAACAATGAGCAGTTCTTC
>.|.|TRBJ2-5|TRBV5-1
CASSGGREETQYF
TGCGCCAGCAGCGGGGGACGGGAAGAGACCCAGTACTTC
>.|.|TRBJ2-2|TRBV7-3
CASSLSGLGELFF
TGTGCCAGCAGCTTAAGTGGCCTCGGGGAGCTGTTTTTT
>once|.|TRBJ2-3|TRBV18
CASTLSGKATDTQYF
TGTGCCAGCACACTGTCAGGGAAGGCCACAGATACGCAGTATTTT
>.|TRBD1|TRBJ2-5|TRBV6-2/TRBV6-3
CASSYTPLRGRNKTQYF
TGTGCCAGCAGTTACACCCCCCTTAGGGGGCGCAATAAGACCCAGTACTTC
>.|.|TRBJ2-2|TRBV2
CASSAVRLLNTGELFF
TGTGCCAGCAGTGCAGTTCGGCTTTTGAACACCGGGGAGCTGTTTTTT
>many|.|TRBJ1-5|TRBV20-1
CSAREPGQVGQPQHF
TGCAGTGCTAGAGAACCGGGACAAGTCGGTCAGCCCCAGCATTTT
>.|.|TRBJ2-2|TRBV14
CASSLETGELFF
TGTGCCAGCAGCCTAGAGACCGGGGAGCTGTTTTTT
>.|.|TRBJ2-2|TRBV12-3/TRBV12-4
CASSLGGIRELFF
TGTGCCAGCAGTTTAGGCGGAATCCGGGAGCTGTTTTTT
>.|.|TRBJ2-2|TRBV7-8
CASSLQGVNTGELFF
TGTGCCAGCAGCTTACAAGGAGTAAACACCGGGGAGCTGTTTTTT
>few|.|TRBJ1-6|TRBV20-1
CSARDLQTYSLNSPLHF
TGCAGTGCTAGAGATCTACAGACTTATTCGCTTAATTCACCCCTCCACTTT
>few|.|TRBJ2-2|TRBV5-1
CASSIDPARELFF
TGCGCCAGCAGCATAGACCCGGCACGGGAGCTGTTTTTT
>.|.|TRBJ2-5|TRBV7-2
CTAGAGGTETQYF
TGTACCGCGGGGGCAGGGGGCACGGAGACCCAGTACTTC
>.|.|TRBJ1-2|TRBV7-9
CASSSLGGGDGYTF
TGTGCCAGCAGCTCGCTAGGTGGGGGCGATGGCTACACCTTC
>.|TRBD2|TRBJ2-1|TRBV6-5
CASSPLAGAYNEQFF
TGTGCCAGCAGTCCACTAGCGGGAGCCTACAATGAGCAGTTCTTC
>.|TRBD1|TRBJ2-7|TRBV6-5
CASSRQGVPYEQYF
TGTGCCAGCAGTAGACAGGGGGTCCCCTACGAGCAGTACTTC
>.|TRBD1|TRBJ2-6|TRBV25-1
CASSESRGRKANVLTF
TGTGCCAGCAGTGAGTCAAGGGGGCGCAAGGCCAACGTCCTGACTTTC
>many|.|TRBJ1-2|TRBV7-2
CASSSYRTANYGYTF
TGTGCCAGCAGCTCGTACAGGACAGCTAACTATGGCTACACCTTC
>few|TRBD2|TRBJ2-3|TRBV5-1
CASSLGLAASQGTQYF
TGCGCCAGCAGCTTGGGACTAGCGGCCTCCCAGGGAACGCAGTATTTT